This is a list of T cell receptor beta chains from one sample in a study of blood T cell repertoires in COVID-19. TCRdb's table, derived via immunoSEQ multiplex PCR, lists solely in-frame clones and lacks some. This table has about 80,000 clones, about four fifths appearing once. The sequenced sample was peripheral blood. Receptor source: a man between 45 and 60 years old with acute or convalescent COVID-19. Each CDR3 is given with its conserved first and last residue. The D gene is left open where the match is weak. Some rows mark clone size as missing; the rest say once, few, many or name a class of expanded clone.

clone_size	v_call	d_call	j_call	cdr3_aa	cdr3_nt
NA	TRBV5-8	NA	TRBJ1-1	CASSLAQLGGTEAFF	TGTGCCAGCAGCTTGGCCCAATTAGGGGGCACTGAAGCTTTCTTT
few	TRBV5-1	NA	TRBJ2-7	CASSLGRDEQYF	TGCGCCAGCAGCTTGGGCAGGGACGAGCAGTACTTC
NA	TRBV2	NA	TRBJ2-4	CASSPGSIAKNIQYF	TGTGCCAGCAGCCCCGGGTCAATAGCCAAAAACATTCAGTACTTC
NA	TRBV5-6	TRBD1	TRBJ1-6	CASSSRTGVNSPLHF	TGTGCCAGCAGCTCCCGGACAGGGGTTAATTCACCCCTCCACTTT
NA	TRBV14	NA	TRBJ2-5	CASSPYRDREETQYF	TGTGCCAGCAGCCCCTACCGGGACCGGGAGGAGACCCAGTACTTC
NA	TRBV19	NA	TRBJ1-5	CASSTTGLFNQPQHF	TGTGCCAGTAGTACCACAGGGCTCTTCAATCAGCCCCAGCATTTT
NA	TRBV6-5	TRBD1	TRBJ1-1	CASSSGQSGSGAFF	TGTGCCAGCAGTTCGGGACAGAGTGGTTCGGGAGCTTTCTTT
NA	TRBV19	NA	TRBJ2-3	CASSTTGPGTQYF	TGTGCCAGTAGTACAACAGGGCCGGGTACGCAGTATTTT
NA	TRBV11-2	TRBD1	TRBJ2-1	CASSLEGTGSYNEQFF	TGTGCCAGCAGCTTAGAGGGGACAGGGTCTTACAATGAGCAGTTCTTC
NA	TRBV6-5	TRBD1	TRBJ2-5	CASGKRTGQETQYF	TGTGCCAGCGGCAAAAGGACAGGGCAAGAGACCCAGTACTTC
NA	TRBV6-5	TRBD1	TRBJ2-3	CASSSLGQGVTDTQYF	TGTGCCAGCAGTTCTTTAGGACAGGGGGTCACAGATACGCAGTATTTT
NA	TRBV6-1	NA	TRBJ1-6	CASSDLGGSNSPLHF	TGTGCCAGCAGTGACCTTGGAGGGTCGAATTCACCCCTCCACTTT
NA	TRBV3-1/TRBV3-2	NA	TRBJ2-2	CASSKLLAGGPAGELFF	TGTGCCAGCAGCAAACTTCTAGCAGGGGGGCCGGCCGGGGAGCTGTTTTTT
NA	TRBV30	NA	TRBJ2-2	CAWSRSTGELFF	TGTGCCTGGAGTAGGAGCACCGGGGAGCTGTTTTTT
NA	TRBV7-2	TRBD2	TRBJ2-4	CASSLLAGGLAKNIQYF	TGTGCCAGCAGCCTACTAGCGGGGGGCCTAGCCAAAAACATTCAGTACTTC
NA	TRBV18	TRBD1	TRBJ1-2	CASSPDREYYGYTF	TGTGCCAGCTCACCGGACAGGGAGTACTATGGCTACACCTTC
NA	TRBV7-9	TRBD1	TRBJ2-7	CASSLDRGRLPSYEQYF	TGTGCCAGCAGCTTAGACAGGGGCCGACTACCCTCCTACGAGCAGTACTTC
NA	TRBV7-9	NA	TRBJ2-7	CASTTLNRDPSSYEQYF	TGTGCCAGCACCACATTAAACAGGGACCCAAGCTCCTACGAGCAGTACTTC
NA	TRBV7-2	TRBD2	TRBJ2-1	CASSLVGGSYNEQFF	TGTGCCAGCAGCTTAGTGGGCGGGAGTTACAATGAGCAGTTCTTC
few	TRBV2	TRBD2	TRBJ2-5	CASCSGRGETQYF	TGTGCCAGCTGTAGCGGGAGAGGGGAGACCCAGTACTTC
NA	TRBV7-6	TRBD1	TRBJ2-3	CASSLDRGIYSSTDTQYF	TGTGCCAGCAGCTTAGACAGGGGCATTTATTCTAGCACAGATACGCAGTATTTT
NA	TRBV29-1	NA	TRBJ1-3	CSGLLSGNTIYF	TGCAGCGGATTACTCTCTGGAAACACCATATATTTT
NA	TRBV29-1	NA	TRBJ2-6	CSATFSGANVLTF	TGCAGCGCCACATTCTCTGGGGCCAACGTCCTGACTTTC
NA	TRBV28	TRBD1	TRBJ2-3	CASLGTDSGTDTQYF	TGTGCCAGCCTTGGGACAGACTCTGGCACAGATACGCAGTATTTT
NA	TRBV3-1/TRBV3-2	NA	TRBJ1-1	CASGRGGGYVNTEAFF	TGTGCCAGCGGAAGGGGCGGAGGGTATGTGAACACTGAAGCTTTCTTT
NA	TRBV12-3/TRBV12-4	NA	TRBJ1-2	CASSFTGFYTF	TGTGCCAGCAGTTTTACAGGGTTCTACACCTTC
NA	TRBV5-1	NA	TRBJ2-7	CASRRGDEQYF	TGCGCCAGCAGGCGGGGAGACGAGCAGTACTTC
NA	TRBV18	NA	TRBJ1-1	CASSPWAVTENTEAFF	TGTGCCAGCTCACCCTGGGCAGTAACAGAGAACACTGAAGCTTTCTTT